This TCR beta chain was identified during a study of low-dose radiotherapy and immunotherapy resistance in tumors. In the study overall: Each fraction given to Cohort 2 every two weeks delivered 1 Gy, and the total reached 13 Gy over 26 weeks. Patients received 300 mg of oral aspirin each day across four cycles, commencing on cycle 1 day 1.

The CDR3 is 14 residues long. Trimming stripped 5 bases from V and 0 bases from J, with 11 bases between. Germline V gene data show CDR1 as DFQATT and CDR2 as SNEGSKA (reference sequence). Time point meaning: after trial treatment. Specified treatment: LDRT plus nivolumab, ipilimumab, low-dose cyclophosphamide and aspirin (RACIN trial). The donors' treatment consisted of nivolumab, ipilimumab, aspirin, low-dose cyclophosphamide and low-dose radiotherapy. This clonotype was counted many times. Primers targeting TRAV and TRBV primed first-strand cDNA, covering alpha and beta chains. The authors amplified TCRs for roughly 20 PCR cycles with a constant-region primer and a V-primer adapter. TCRdb reprocessed the reads with MiXCR, giving one entry per CDR3 protein. The sample carries about 58,000 distinct CDR3 sequences, 20% to 25% recorded once.

This receptor was obtained from a male donor with prostate cancer. Here the sequenced sample was PBMCs, taken after low-dose radiotherapy plus immunotherapy. V and J are TRBV20-1 and TRBJ2-4; D is unclear. The CDR3 region has the DNA TGCAGTGCTGAATGGAGAGGAGCCAAAAACATTCAGTACTTC. This sequence encodes CSAEWRGAKNIQYF.